One and the same sample provided the 20 T cell receptor beta chains below, sequenced in a study of blood T cell repertoires in COVID-19. Clones were read by immunoSEQ multiplex PCR, and TCRdb kept only the in-frame ones, dropping some. The sample contains about 150,000 clones, approximately 80% of which appear only once. The sample consisted of peripheral blood. The receptors here all came from a woman aged 50 to 60 with acute or convalescent COVID-19.

This chain connects TRBV3-1 (or the pseudogene TRBV3-2) to TRBJ1-1; 7 nucleotides align to TRBD1. The germline V gene has CDR1 LGHDT and CDR2 YNNKEL (reference sequence). J was trimmed by 1 base and V by 7 bases; bases with no gene match: 6. This CDR3 is built from 14 residues. The CDR3 is CASNIQGGNTEAFF. The CDR3 region has the DNA TGTGCCAGCAATATCCAGGGGGGGAACACTGAAGCTTTCTTT.

The chain employs TRBV5-4 and TRBJ1-4, with a tentative D call TRBD1 (5 bases). Germline lookup yields CDR1 SGHNT and CDR2 YYREEE (reference sequence). V was cut by 4 bases and J by 10 bases, with 14 bases left in between. CDR3 length: 13 residues. CDR3 amino acids: CASSPGGDAKLFF. The DNA of the CDR3 is TGTGCCAGCAGCCCGGGGGGTGATGCAAAACTGTTTTTT.

This CDR3 is CASSFDRGRGEEKLFF. CDR3 nucleotide sequence: TGTGCCAGCAGCTTTGACAGGGGGCGAGGAGAGGAAAAACTGTTTTTT. The chain joins TRBV7-9 to TRBJ1-4, with 10 bases fitting TRBD1. The V gene end was trimmed by 3 bases and the J gene end by 8 bases; junction bases not matched to a gene: 9. CDR3 length equals 16 residues. The germline V gene encodes CDR1 SEHNR and CDR2 FQNEAQ (reference sequence). The variable domain in full, completed from reference TRBV7-9 and TRBJ1-4, reads DTGVSQNPRHKITKRGQNVTFRCDPISEHNRLYWYRQTLGQGPEFLTYFQNEAQLEKSRLLSDRFSAERPKGSFSTLEIQRTEQGDSAMYLCASSFDRGRGEEKLFFGSGTQLSVL.

The chain joins TRBV9 to TRBJ1-6, with 9 bases aligning to TRBD1. Trimming cost V 2 bases and J 10 bases; bases outside gene matches: 7. This CDR3 is built from 15 residues. The germline CDR1 and CDR2 sequences are SGDLS and YYNGEE. The chain's CDR3 is CASSVGQGNGSPLHF. The CDR3 nucleotides read TGTGCCAGCAGCGTGGGACAGGGAAATGGGTCACCCCTCCACTTT. Full variable domain (outside the CDR3, taken from reference TRBV9 and TRBJ1-6): DSGVTQTPKHLITATGQRVTLRCSPRSGDLSVYWYQQSLDQGLQFLIQYYNGEERAKGNILERFSAQQFPDLHSELNLSSLELGDSALYFCASSVGQGNGSPLHFGNGTRLTVT.

The V gene is TRBV7-9, the J gene TRBJ1-6, with 9 bases aligning to TRBD1. This CDR3 contains 15 residues. The germline V gene has CDR1 SEHNR and CDR2 FQNEAQ (reference sequence). Trimming cost V 0 bases and J 8 bases; bases outside gene matches: 2. CDR3 protein: CASSLARDRDSPLHF. CDR3 bases: TGTGCCAGCAGCTTAGCCCGGGACAGGGATTCACCCCTCCACTTT.

This rearrangement joins TRBV7-9 to TRBJ2-7; TRBD1 might be the D (6 bases). The germline V and J ends were trimmed by 5 bases and 1 base, with 18 bases remaining between them. CDR1 is SEHNR, CDR2 FQNEAQ, per germline (reference sequence). The CDR3 length is 16 residues. CDR3 region: CASSHRRGSSSYEQYF. The CDR3 nucleotides read TGTGCCAGCAGCCACCGTAGGGGGTCCAGTTCCTACGAGCAGTACTTC. The full variable domain, in which reference TRBV7-9 and TRBJ2-7 provide the parts outside the CDR3, is DTGVSQNPRHKITKRGQNVTFRCDPISEHNRLYWYRQTLGQGPEFLTYFQNEAQLEKSRLLSDRFSAERPKGSFSTLEIQRTEQGDSAMYLCASSHRRGSSSYEQYFGPGTRLTVT.

The V gene is TRBV5-8, the J gene TRBJ1-2; 10 bases are shared with TRBD1. Unmatched junction bases numbered 13, after V lost 4 bases and J lost 4 bases. CDR1 is SGHTS and CDR2 is YDEGEE in the germline V gene. This CDR3 is built from 17 residues. The CDR3 is CASSRWGQGPSVYGYTF. The CDR3 nucleotides are TGTGCCAGCAGCAGATGGGGACAGGGGCCGTCGGTCTATGGCTACACCTTC.

The rearrangement uses TRBV18 and TRBJ2-2; 9 bases line up with TRBD1. With V trimmed by 7 bases and J by 7 bases, 16 bases remained unmatched. The CDR3 consists of 17 residues. The germline CDR1 and CDR2 sequences are KGHSH and LQKENI. CDR3 protein: CASLTGTGNKVYGELFF. CDR3 nucleotides: TGTGCCAGCTTAACCGGGACAGGGAACAAAGTTTACGGGGAGCTGTTTTTT.

The chain combines TRBV2 with TRBJ2-5; TRBD2 agrees at 7 bases. The germline gives CDR1 SNHLY, CDR2 FYNNEI. This CDR3 comprises 13 residues. The V gene end was trimmed by 6 bases and the J gene end by 5 bases; junction bases not matched to a gene: 6. In DNA, the CDR3 is TGTGCCAGCAGGCGGGGGTCAAGGGAGACCCAGTACTTC. It encodes CASRRGSRETQYF.

The rearrangement links TRBV19 to TRBJ1-5; 8 bases match TRBD1. The germline gives CDR1 LNHDA, CDR2 SQIVND (reference sequence). The CDR3 is 14 amino acids. V dropped 5 bases and J dropped 5; count of bases not matched to a gene: 5. The CDR3 loop reads CASSPTGGHQPQHF. The CDR3 bases are TGTGCCAGTAGTCCCACAGGGGGGCATCAGCCCCAGCATTTT.

About this clone: Other DNA sequences in the sample encode the same CDR3. This chain connects TRBV28 to TRBJ1-2; D not resolved. V gave up 2 bases and J gave up 2 bases, with 6 bases separating them. Germline V lookup: CDR1 MDHEN, CDR2 SYDVKM. This CDR3 has 13 amino acids. This CDR3 reads CASSLGQNYGYTF. The DNA for the CDR3 is TGTGCCAGCAGTTTAGGTCAGAACTATGGCTACACCTTC.

This clone was recorded once. The chain is built from TRBV5-1 and TRBJ2-7, with 7 bases matching TRBD2. Germline V CDR1 and CDR2: SGHRS, YFSETQ. Trimming removed 1 base from V and 1 base from J; junction bases left unmatched: 14. This CDR3 is built from 18 residues. The CDR3 loop reads CASSLSLFGRGGSYEQYF. The CDR3 DNA is TGCGCCAGCAGCTTGTCATTATTTGGGCGGGGAGGGTCCTACGAGCAGTACTTC.

The genes are TRBV3-1 (or the pseudogene TRBV3-2) and TRBJ1-1; 11 nucleotides match TRBD1. The CDR3 sequence is 15 residues long. V lost 0 bases to trimming and J lost 8 bases; unmatched junction nucleotides: 5. Germline V CDR1 and CDR2: LGHDT, YNNKEL (reference sequence). The CDR3 spells CASSQERGQGAEAFF. The CDR3 DNA sequence: TGTGCCAGCAGCCAAGAGCGCGGACAGGGGGCCGAAGCTTTCTTT.

This clone was recorded only once. CDR3 nucleotide sequence: TGTGCCAGCAGATCCAGGGGGAGCTCCTACAATGAGCAGTTCTTC. This codes for CASRSRGSSYNEQFF. The chain carries TRBV11-1 and TRBJ2-1, with 7 bases lining up with TRBD1. Germline lookup yields CDR1 SGHAT and CDR2 FQDESV (reference sequence). V dropped 6 bases and J dropped 0; count of bases not matched to a gene: 5. The CDR3 runs 15 residues.

The chain joins TRBV6-5 to TRBJ2-5; TRBD1 might be the D (6 bases). V lost 6 bases to trimming and J lost 4 bases, with 15 bases between them. The CDR3 has 14 amino acids. Germline V gene sequence: CDR1 MNHEY, CDR2 SVGAGI. CDR3 loop: CASRLGAQGETQYF. CDR3 in DNA: TGTGCCAGCAGGTTAGGGGCACAGGGAGAGACCCAGTACTTC.

The chain joins TRBV18 to TRBJ1-5; D gene uncertain. The length of the CDR3 is 16 residues. V lost 3 bases to trimming and J lost 6 bases, with 18 bases between them. Germline-derived CDR1 and CDR2 are KGHSH and LQKENI. CDR3 bases: TGTGCCAGCTCACCGCGGGAAGGTACAGAGGGTCAGCCCCAGCATTTT. This encodes CASSPREGTEGQPQHF.

This chain connects TRBV6-2 or TRBV6-3 to TRBJ2-2; D unresolved. The V gene's germline CDR1 is MNHEY and CDR2 SVGEGT. V lost 5 bases and J lost 1, with 8 bases in between. CDR3 length: 14 residues. The CDR3 loop reads CASSPYKNTGELFF. CDR3 coding DNA: TGTGCCAGCAGTCCATACAAGAACACCGGGGAGCTGTTTTTT.

The V and J genes are TRBV2 and TRBJ1-2; 7 nucleotides agree with TRBD1. Unmatched junction bases numbered 11, after V lost 8 bases and J lost 5 bases. The CDR3 length is 14 residues. Germline lookup yields CDR1 SNHLY and CDR2 FYNNEI. CDR3 nucleotides: TGTGCCAGCTCGGGTACAGGGGTAGGGTATGGCTACACCTTC. This gives the protein CASSGTGVGYGYTF.

V usage is TRBV6-6 and J usage is TRBJ1-1; D is uncertain. V was shortened by 0 bases and J by 0 bases, with 8 bases between the two germline ends. The CDR3 contains 15 residues. Germline V gene lookup returns CDR1 MNHNY and CDR2 SVGAGI (reference sequence). The CDR3 coding sequence is TGTGCCAGCAGTTACTCGGCCGGGGTGAACACTGAAGCTTTCTTT. This gives the protein CASSYSAGVNTEAFF.

The chain combines TRBV7-8 with TRBJ2-7, with D perhaps TRBD2 (5 bases). This CDR3 contains 12 residues. Trimming took 7 bases from V and 5 from J, leaving 12 bases between them. Germline V gives CDR1 SGHVS, CDR2 FQNEAQ. CDR3 protein: CASMGRNNEQYF. CDR3 in DNA: TGTGCCAGCATGGGGAGAAACAACGAGCAGTACTTC.